This is a list of T cell receptor beta chains from one sample in a study of metastatic and nonmetastatic thyroid tumors. TCRdb recomputed clones from the PCR reads via MiXCR. The data contain 20,000 to 30,000 clones, 10% to 15% of them seen just once; the ten biggest clones take up nearly 5%. Source material: blood. All receptors come from a female donor with papillary thyroid cancer or a benign thyroid nodule (not recorded which). Some clones in this sample may be carry-over from other donors' samples. Both conserved end residues are part of each CDR3. The D gene is left open where the match is weak. Some rows mark clone size as missing; the rest say once, few, many or name a class of expanded clone.

j_call clone_size d_call v_call cdr3_length cdr3_nt cdr3_aa
TRBJ2-3 many TRBD2 TRBV6-1 15 TGTGCCACCGTAAGGACTAGCGGGAGTACAGATACGCAGTATTTT CATVRTSGSTDTQYF
TRBJ1-6 many NA TRBV11-2 17 TGTGCCAGCAGCTTAGTCCGCGGTCACGGGCATAATTCACCCCTCCACTTT CASSLVRGHGHNSPLHF
TRBJ1-4 many NA TRBV5-1 15 TGCGCCAGCAGCTTGGCCACAACTCCACGAGAAAAACTGTTTTTT CASSLATTPREKLFF
TRBJ2-4 many NA TRBV11-1 18 TGTGCCAGCAGCCCCGAGGGGGGGGGGGTCGGTTCCAAAAACATTCAGTACTTC CASSPEGGGVGSKNIQYF
TRBJ2-7 NA TRBD2 TRBV5-8 15 TGTGCCAGCACCCCTCGGGGAGGGACCCCTCACGAGCAGTACTTC CASTPRGGTPHEQYF
TRBJ2-7 many NA TRBV6-1 14 TGTGCCAGCAGGCAACGACAGGGAGGGGACGAGCAGTACTTC CASRQRQGGDEQYF
TRBJ2-1 few NA TRBV27 14 TGTGCCAGCAGTTCCCGCTCATGGGACAATGAGCAGTTCTTC CASSSRSWDNEQFF
TRBJ2-1 NA NA TRBV5-1 14 TGCGCCAGCAGATTGACTAGGGAAAGCAATGAGCAGTTCTTC CASRLTRESNEQFF
TRBJ1-1 many NA TRBV4-1 14 TGCGCCAGCAGCCAGGTCTTTGAGCTCAGAGAAGCTTTCTTT CASSQVFELREAFF
TRBJ1-4 NA TRBD1 TRBV10-1 17 TGCGCCAGCAGTGAGTCTGGCAGGGGGGGATCCAATGAAAAACTGTTTTTT CASSESGRGGSNEKLFF
TRBJ2-7 few TRBD1 TRBV6-1 15 TGTGCCAGCAGCCCCGGACAGGGGCTTTTGGGTGAGCAGTACTTC CASSPGQGLLGEQYF
TRBJ2-3 many NA TRBV28 14 TGTGCCCACACTAGCAGGGCCTGGACAGATACGCAGTATTTT CAHTSRAWTDTQYF
TRBJ1-1 many TRBD1 TRBV13 15 TGTGCCAGCAGCTTAAAACAGGGGCCCTACACTGAAGCTTTCTTT CASSLKQGPYTEAFF
TRBJ2-4 many TRBD1 TRBV7-9 16 TGTGCCAGCAGCCAGGGGACAGGGGGCACAAAAAACATTCAGTACTTC CASSQGTGGTKNIQYF
TRBJ2-7 many NA TRBV29-1 14 TGCAGCGTTGTAGGGCTCGAAGGAGGCTACGAGCAGTACTTC CSVVGLEGGYEQYF
TRBJ1-5 NA TRBD1 TRBV19 14 TGTGCCAGTAGCTGGACAGGGTGCAATCAGCCCCAACATTTT CASSWTGCNQPQHF
TRBJ2-1 many NA TRBV3-1 15 TGTGCCAGCAGCCAAGAAGAGGGACCCTACAATGAGCAGTTCTTC CASSQEEGPYNEQFF
TRBJ1-5 many NA TRBV2 16 TGTGCCAGCAGCGAAGGACAGCGCTATAGCAATCAGCCCCAGCATTTT CASSEGQRYSNQPQHF
TRBJ2-7 many TRBD1 TRBV7-2 15 TGTGCCAGCAGCTTAACGACAGGGGGCGTCTACGAGCAGTACTTC CASSLTTGGVYEQYF
TRBJ2-3 many NA TRBV18 14 TGTGCCAGCTCACCACAATTCAGCACAGATACGCAGTATTTT CASSPQFSTDTQYF
TRBJ2-3 NA NA TRBV7-9 13 TGTGCCAGCTGTCGGGGAGACACAGATACGCAGTATTTT CASCRGDTDTQYF
TRBJ2-2 medium-sized NA TRBV11-1 15 TGTGCCAGCAGCTTAGGGGGCTCCTACACCGGGGAGCTGTTTTTT CASSLGGSYTGELFF
TRBJ2-3 many NA TRBV30 17 TGTGCCTGGAGTGTTTCAAGGACACAATTACGTAGAGATACGCAGTATTTT CAWSVSRTQLRRDTQYF
TRBJ2-1 many NA TRBV11-2 16 TGTGCCAGCAGCTTAGTGACGGGATTAACCTACAATGAGCAGTTCTTC CASSLVTGLTYNEQFF
TRBJ2-1 NA NA TRBV7-3 15 TGTGCCAGCAGCTTAAGTCCTAGCCCCTACAATGAGCAGTTCTTC CASSLSPSPYNEQFF
TRBJ2-4 many NA TRBV9 14 TGTGCCAGCAGCGTCAGTGGGGGTGGAAACATTCAGTACTTC CASSVSGGGNIQYF
TRBJ1-1 many TRBD1 TRBV25-1 13 TGTGCCAGCAGCAGGGGGGGCTTGGCTGAAGCTTTCTTT CASSRGGLAEAFF
TRBJ2-1 NA NA TRBV11-2 17 TGTGCCAGCAGCTTAGGCCTAGCCTCGAGCTCCTACAATGAGCAGTTCTTC CASSLGLASSSYNEQFF
TRBJ2-5 many NA TRBV11-3 13 TGTGCCAGCAGCTTAGGAAGGGCGGAGACCCAGTACTTC CASSLGRAETQYF
TRBJ2-3 many TRBD2 TRBV6-2/TRBV6-3 16 TGTGCCAGCAGTTACTCAAAGCGGGGTAGCACAGATACGCAGTATTTT CASSYSKRGSTDTQYF
TRBJ2-3 many NA TRBV9 16 TGTGCCAGCAGCCCGGGTTGCGGGGAGTTGTCAGATACGCAGTATTTT CASSPGCGELSDTQYF
TRBJ2-7 many NA TRBV28 11 TGTGCCAGCAGCAAAAGCTACGAGCAGTACTTC CASSKSYEQYF
TRBJ2-3 many NA TRBV12-3/TRBV12-4 16 TGTGCCAGCAGTTACCCTCCGGGACAAAGGACAGATACGCAGTATTTT CASSYPPGQRTDTQYF
TRBJ2-7 many TRBD2 TRBV6-1 14 TGTGCCAGCAGCCTTCGGGCGGGAGCATGGGAGCAGTACTTC CASSLRAGAWEQYF
TRBJ1-2 many NA TRBV6-1 14 TGTGCCAGCAGGGAACAACAGGATCTCTATGGCTACACCTTC CASREQQDLYGYTF
TRBJ2-1 many NA TRBV4-1 16 TGCGCCAGCAGCCCCGTGGCCAGGCAATCGTACAATGAGCAGTTCTTC CASSPVARQSYNEQFF
TRBJ2-7 few NA TRBV28 17 TGTGCCAGCAGTTTAGATTCCCCCGTGGCCAGGGACTACGAGCAGTACTTC CASSLDSPVARDYEQYF
TRBJ2-7 NA NA TRBV20-1 14 TGCAGTGCTAGAGATCTAGGGGAGGCCCACGAGCAGTACTTC CSARDLGEAHEQYF
TRBJ1-1 many NA TRBV7-3 13 TGTGCCAGCAGTCAAGGGCACAGGGAGGAAGCTTTCTTT CASSQGHREEAFF
TRBJ1-2 many TRBD1 TRBV12-3/TRBV12-4 17 TGTGCCAGCAGCCTACAGGGGGCATCCCTTAATAACTATGGCTACACCTTC CASSLQGASLNNYGYTF
TRBJ2-3 many NA TRBV28 16 TGTGCCAGCAGTTTTCCCGGGGCAGGGAGCACAGATACGCAGTATTTT CASSFPGAGSTDTQYF
TRBJ2-3 many TRBD1 TRBV29-1 15 TGCAGCGTTGAATCAGGGGGCTGGTACACAGATACGCAGTATTTT CSVESGGWYTDTQYF
TRBJ1-6 NA TRBD1 TRBV5-1 15 TGCGCCAGCAGCTTGTCGGGGACAGATAATTCACCCCTCCACTTT CASSLSGTDNSPLHF
TRBJ1-1 many NA TRBV12-3/TRBV12-4 14 TGTGCCAGCAGGGGGCGGGACCCCGCCACTGAAGCTTTCTTT CASRGRDPATEAFF
TRBJ1-4 many TRBD1 TRBV20-1 15 TGCAGTGCTAGCTCCCCAGGGGGGGGCAATGAAAAACTGTTTTTT CSASSPGGGNEKLFF
TRBJ2-1 many NA TRBV11-1 16 TGTGCCAGCAGCCGGGCCCTGATGAGCTCCTACAATGAGCAGTTCTTC CASSRALMSSYNEQFF
TRBJ1-1 many NA TRBV7-9 12 TGTGCCAGCAGTCGACAGGCAGATGAAGCTTTCTTT CASSRQADEAFF
TRBJ2-3 many TRBD2 TRBV7-9 14 TGTGCCAGCAGTGGGGGAGGGAGCACAGATACGCAGTATTTT CASSGGGSTDTQYF
TRBJ2-2 many NA TRBV7-8 16 TGTGCCAGCAGCTTTGGGGTAGGGGCGGGATTCGGGGAGCTGTTTTTT CASSFGVGAGFGELFF
TRBJ2-3 many NA TRBV7-8 15 TGTGCCAGCGGCTTAGGAGGCCGTACCACAGATACGCAGTATTTT CASGLGGRTTDTQYF
TRBJ1-2 many NA TRBV20-1 11 TGCAGTGCGTGGCAGGGGTATGGCTACACCTTC CSAWQGYGYTF
TRBJ2-5 many NA TRBV20-1 13 TGCAGTGCTCCACGCGGCAAAACGGAGACCCAGTACTTC CSAPRGKTETQYF
TRBJ2-7 many NA TRBV2 15 TGTGCCAGCACCAAACTGGGGTTTCCCCAACACGAGCAGTACTTC CASTKLGFPQHEQYF